The TCR beta chain under discussion was sequenced for a study of CD8+ T cells in alopecia areata listed by TCRdb under 2018. For the study in its entirety: Treated patients were enrolled in an open-label pilot trial of oral tofacitinib, 5 to 10 mg twice daily, for moderate-to-severe alopecia areata. The RNA source kit depended on sample type: the PAXgene miRNA kit for fixed scalp, the miRNeasy kit for PBMCs, and the RNeasy kit for mouse skin. Tofacitinib was administered for 6 to 18 months, and 6 months of follow-up off drug were then conducted to assess delayed response and recurrence. In both human patients and the C3H/HeJ mouse model, the study applied high-throughput TCRbeta sequencing to look at T cell clonal expansion in alopecia areata. Biopsies were taken from tofacitinib-treated patients at baseline and again at 4 and 24 weeks into treatment, and several of those patients also had a later scalp biopsy. Amplification of TCRbeta CDR3 regions was done by immunoSEQ multiplex PCR using 35 Vbeta forward primers and 13 Jbeta reverse primers. Scalp tissue and sorted CD4+ and CD8+ peripheral blood T cells from patchy and totalis/universalis alopecia areata patients and from healthy controls were covered by human TCRbeta sequencing. Scalp clonality was compared across normal scalp (n=4), patchy alopecia areata scalp (n=8), and alopecia totalis/universalis scalp (n=8). General study outcomes and caveats: Scalp TCR repertoire analysis is complicated because resident alphabeta T cells in normal human skin are also sequenced, whereas mouse skin is dominated by gammadelta T cells. Compared with normal scalp, lesional scalp, particularly in alopecia totalis/universalis, had higher clonality and more expanded CD8+ clones, which suggests antigenic drive. Shared TCR sequences between patients were less evident than in mice, which may be partly attributable to HLA diversity in the patient population.

After removal of 3 bases from V and 2 bases from J, the junction retains 4 bases not matched to a gene. CDR1 GTSNPN and CDR2 SVGIG were looked up in the germline V gene (reference sequence). The cysteine opens and the phenylalanine closes a CDR3 of 13 amino acids. Only CDR3 DNA is held: 39 bases, read in frame from base 1. Concerning this clone: The antigen this receptor binds is unknown. No clone much larger than this one lies a single base away; base qualities are absent.

Library generation was performed with the immunoSEQ multiplex PCR assay. To provide template for TCR sequencing, every sample had RNA extracted and reverse transcribed into cDNA. SuperScript III was used for first-strand cDNA synthesis, primed with a 2:1 mix of oligo-dT and random hexamers. Amplification bias was assessed with a synthetic immune receptor repertoire, and residual bias was removed computationally. Under the source paper's analysis protocol: After raw reads were preprocessed to remove errors, the CDR3 was defined following IMGT conventions as running from the conserved cysteine to phenylalanine. To get clonality, Shannon entropy was normalized by log2 of the number of productive unique TCRs and the result was subtracted from 1. Whether each scalp clone was CD4 or CD8 was inferred by checking scalp TCRbeta sequences against the CD4 and CD8 repertoires from sorted blood. TCRdb retrieved this table from immuneACCESS and kept in-frame rearrangements only. Not all clones are present; in checked studies, unresolved V genes account for under half, and no reason is known for the remainder. V, J and clone size are taken as reported in that table, and D and trimming were inferred from the DNA itself. Within this sample are 200,000 to 250,000 clones, with 67% of them counted one time only. The ten largest clones represent roughly 1.2% of the sample.

Reading the label with the study, this specimen's time point is: baseline before oral tofacitinib. Lesional scalp punch biopsies and peripheral blood were collected from alopecia areata patients. After PBMCs were isolated by density centrifugation and stained for CD3, CD4 and CD8, a FACSAria was used to sort CD4+ and CD8+ T cells. The receptor comes from a human donor with alopecia areata. Here the sequenced sample was CD4+ T cells sorted from blood, taken at week 0. The chain links TRBV30 with TRBJ2-7; 7 bases in the middle match TRBD1. The CDR3 region: CAWSRQGPYEQYF. The nucleotide sequence is TGTGCCTGGAGCCGACAGGGCCCCTACGAGCAGTACTTC.